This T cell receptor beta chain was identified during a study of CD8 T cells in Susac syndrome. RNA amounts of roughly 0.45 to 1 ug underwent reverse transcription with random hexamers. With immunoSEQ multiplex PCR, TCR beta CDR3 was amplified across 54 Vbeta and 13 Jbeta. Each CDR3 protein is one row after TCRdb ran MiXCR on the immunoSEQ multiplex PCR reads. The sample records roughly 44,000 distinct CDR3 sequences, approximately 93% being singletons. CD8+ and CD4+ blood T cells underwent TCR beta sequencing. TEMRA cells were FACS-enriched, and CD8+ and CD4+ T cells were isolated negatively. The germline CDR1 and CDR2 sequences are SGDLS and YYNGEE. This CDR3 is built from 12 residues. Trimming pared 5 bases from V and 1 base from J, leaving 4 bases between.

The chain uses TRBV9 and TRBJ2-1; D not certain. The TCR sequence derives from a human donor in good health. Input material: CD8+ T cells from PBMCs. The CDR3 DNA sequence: TGTGCCAGCAGGGGTTCCTACAATGAGCAGTTCTTC. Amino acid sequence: CASRGSYNEQFF.